This entry features one T cell receptor beta chain sequence. The assay was immunoSEQ multiplex PCR, and TCRdb's table has in-frame clones only and misses some. This sample has around 28,000 clones, with about nine tenths found just once. The data were obtained in a study of T cell changes during pregnancy in multiple sclerosis. The CDR3 covers 15 residues. Germline CDR1 and CDR2: MGHRA and YSYEKL. The V and J ends lost 1 base and 7 bases respectively, with 14 bases between them. Material: CD8+ T cells from peripheral blood mononuclear cells, obtained in the second trimester of pregnancy. The chain is built from TRBV4-1 and TRBJ2-1, with a possible D match to TRBD2 (5 bases). This sequence originates from a female donor with multiple sclerosis, enrolled in a pregnancy study. This CDR3 reads CASSQGTGALNEQFF. Written as DNA, the CDR3 is TGCGCCAGCAGCCAAGGGACTGGAGCCCTTAATGAGCAGTTCTTC.